This entry lists 14 T cell receptor beta chains sequenced from one sample in a study of cytomegalovirus exposure and HLA in healthy donors. Primers: 60 Vbeta forward and 13 Jbeta reverse. Here immunoSEQ multiplex PCR was the method, and the copy in TCRdb shows in-frame clones only, minus some. The sample records under 200,000 clones, 60% to 80% being singletons. Sequenced input: PBMCs. These receptors were taken from a female donor in good health and CMV-seronegative.

This chain uses TRBV7-2 with TRBJ2-1; 7 nucleotides line up with TRBD2. Germline lookup yields CDR1 SGHTA and CDR2 FQGNSA. V shed 1 base and J 0 bases; nucleotides not matched to a gene: 3. The CDR3 has 16 amino acids. CDR3 sequence (DNA): TGTGCCAGCAGCTTAGGGGGGGGGAACTCCTACAATGAGCAGTTCTTC. Translating gives CASSLGGGNSYNEQFF. Together with reference TRBV7-2 and TRBJ2-1, the CDR3 gives the full variable domain: GAGVSQSPSNKVTEKGKDVELRCDPISGHTALYWYRQSLGQGLEFLIYFQGNSAPDKSGLPSDRFSAERTGGSVSTLTIQRTQQEDSAVYLCASSLGGGNSYNEQFFGPGTRLTVL.

The rearrangement uses TRBV19 and TRBJ2-5, with TRBD2 identical over 14 bases. This CDR3 has 18 residues. J was trimmed by 3 bases and V by 6 bases; bases with no gene match: 12. Germline-derived CDR1 and CDR2 are LNHDA and SQIVND (reference sequence). Here the CDR3 DNA reads TGTGCCAGTAGCCAGAGGACTAGCGGGAGGTCGGAGAAAGAGACCCAGTACTTC. This gives the protein CASSQRTSGRSEKETQYF.

V usage is TRBV9 and J usage is TRBJ2-3, with D possibly matching TRBD2 (6 bases). In germline, CDR1 is SGDLS, CDR2 YYNGEE. This CDR3 contains 15 residues. V lost 0 bases and J 4 bases, leaving 12 bases between the germline ends. The CDR3 sequence: CASSVGVGGADTQYF. For the CDR3, the DNA is TGTGCCAGCAGCGTAGGGGTTGGAGGGGCAGATACGCAGTATTTT.

Worth noting for this clone: It is unclear where the CDR3 begins or ends on the DNA, so no DNA is shown, and the CDR3 is as TCRdb lists it. This chain connects TRBV7-9 to TRBJ1-1. Germline V gene sequence: CDR1 SEHNR, CDR2 FQNEAQ (reference sequence). The CDR3 comprises 13 residues, both ends counted. The CDR3 sequence is CASSLAWGTGAFF.

The V gene is TRBV28, the J gene TRBJ2-1; 9 nucleotides align to TRBD2. CDR3 length equals 15 residues. The V gene's germline CDR1 is MDHEN and CDR2 SYDVKM. Unmatched junction bases numbered 4, after V lost 5 bases and J lost 2 bases. CDR3 protein: CASSVAGAPYNEQFF. CDR3 bases: TGTGCCAGCAGTGTAGCGGGAGCCCCCTACAATGAGCAGTTCTTC.

V usage is TRBV5-5 and J usage is TRBJ1-6; the D is unclear. Between the trimmed V and J ends, which lost 0 bases and 7 bases, there was a span of 11 bases. CDR1 and CDR2 (germline): SGHKS, YYEKEE (reference sequence). The CDR3 extends over 15 amino acids. The DNA of the CDR3 is TGTGCCAGCAGCTTGGGGGTCGCGGGGAATTCACCCCTCCACTTT. This codes for CASSLGVAGNSPLHF. The entire variable domain, with the rest obtained from reference TRBV5-5 and TRBJ1-6, is as follows: DAGVTQSPTHLIKTRGQQVTLRCSPISGHKSVSWYQQVLGQGPQFIFQYYEKEERGRGNFPDRFSARQFPNYSSELNVNALLLGDSALYLCASSLGVAGNSPLHFGNGTRLTVT.

The chain uses TRBV28 and TRBJ2-7, with 10 bases matching TRBD1. This CDR3 spans 16 amino acids. With V trimmed by 7 bases and J by 5 bases, 14 bases remained unmatched. CDR1 and CDR2 from the germline V gene are MDHEN and SYDVKM. DNA of the CDR3: TGTGCCAGCAACCTTGACCCGACAGGGGGCATCAACGAGCAGTACTTC. Translated: CASNLDPTGGINEQYF. Full variable domain (remainder filled in from reference TRBV28 and TRBJ2-7): DVKVTQSSRYLVKRTGEKVFLECVQDMDHENMFWYRQDPGLGLRLIYFSYDVKMKEKGDIPEGYSVSREKKERFSLILESASTNQTSMYLCASNLDPTGGINEQYFGPGTRLTVT.

This chain links TRBV4-1 with TRBJ2-7; 8 bases line up with TRBD2. Unmatched junction bases numbered 5, after V lost 1 base and J lost 3 bases. The CDR3 is 15 amino acids. CDR1 is MGHRA and CDR2 is YSYEKL in the germline V gene. CDR3 protein: CASSQVLAANYEQYF. The CDR3 DNA reads TGCGCCAGCAGCCAAGTACTAGCGGCCAACTACGAGCAGTACTTC.

The genes are TRBV7-9 and TRBJ2-1, with 13 bases identical to TRBD2. The CDR3 has 19 amino acids. Germline CDR1 is SEHNR and CDR2 is FQNEAQ (reference sequence). The J segment lost 5 bases and the V segment lost 4 bases, leaving 14 bases of the junction unmatched. Written as DNA, the CDR3 is TGTGCCAGCAGCTCCGGACTAGCGGGAGCACCACTCTTTGACAATGAGCAGTTCTTC. It codes for CASSSGLAGAPLFDNEQFF.

The rearrangement uses TRBV4-1 and TRBJ2-3; D is undetermined. From germline, CDR1 is MGHRA and CDR2 YSYEKL. Trimming shortened V by 3 bases and J by 5 bases, and 24 bases separated the two germline ends. The CDR3 consists of 18 residues. The DNA of the CDR3 is TGCGCCAGCAGCCACTCCCCGCTAAGCCTAAGCGCCAAAGATACGCAGTATTTT. This encodes CASSHSPLSLSAKDTQYF.

This chain links TRBV7-7 with TRBJ2-5; the match to TRBD1 covers 9 bases. Germline V CDR1 and CDR2: SSHAT, FNYEAQ (reference sequence). Trimming at V came to 5 bases and at J to 2 bases, leaving 3 bases not matched to a gene. The CDR3 runs 14 residues. For the CDR3, the DNA is TGTGCCAGCAGCCAGACAGGGGGGCAAGAGACCCAGTACTTC. Translation: CASSQTGGQETQYF. The full variable domain, with the rest looked up from reference TRBV7-7 and TRBJ2-5, is GAGVSQSPRYKVTKRGQDVTLRCDPISSHATLYWYQQALGQGPEFLTYFNYEAQPDKSGLPSDRFSAERPEGSISTLTIQRTEQRDSAMYRCASSQTGGQETQYFGPGTRLLVL.

Worth noting for this clone: Within the sample, other DNA sequences also encode this same CDR3. The chain has TRBV27 and TRBJ1-1, with unresolved D. The germline V and J ends were trimmed by 0 bases and 0 bases, with 8 bases remaining between them. CDR1 and CDR2 from the germline V gene are MNHEY and SMNVEV (reference sequence). This CDR3 region has 15 residues. The CDR3 here is CASSLSLNMNTEAFF. CDR3 in DNA: TGTGCCAGCAGTTTATCCCTTAACATGAACACTGAAGCTTTCTTT.

J is TRBJ1-1 and V is TRBV6-5; D ambiguous. Trimming removed 7 bases from V and 2 bases from J, with 8 bases in between. The CDR3 is 12 residues long. CDR1 and CDR2 from the germline V gene are MNHEY and SVGAGI. The CDR3 bases are TGTGCCAGCATTAATAAAAACACTGAAGCTTTCTTT. This gives the protein CASINKNTEAFF.

The V call is TRBV15, the J call TRBJ1-1; D may be TRBD1 (5 bases). Between the trimmed V and J ends, which lost 1 base and 5 bases, there was a span of 11 bases. The germline V gene encodes CDR1 LNHNV and CDR2 YYDKDF (reference sequence). CDR3 size: 14 residues. The CDR3 spells CATSRVQGRTEAFF. The CDR3 DNA is TGTGCCACCAGCAGAGTGCAGGGAAGGACTGAAGCTTTCTTT.